This T cell receptor (beta chain) was observed in a study of shared clonotypes between healthy human individuals. The study, taken as a whole, reports: Large depth notwithstanding, sorted-subset sequencing proved incomplete by rarefaction. Shared clonotypes across all four donors exceeded non-shared ones in generation probability.

Only CD45RO-negative cells positively selected for CCR7 counted as naive CD8 cells, so terminally differentiated effector memory CD45RA+ cells were excluded. V was trimmed by 0 bases and J by 5 bases, leaving 9 bases between them. This CDR3 region has 13 residues. The germline gives CDR1 SGHDT, CDR2 YYEEEE. Data came from immunoSEQ multiplex PCR; TCRdb stores just in-frame clones and leaves some out. The sample shows nearly 600,000 clones, nearly 97% of them seen only once. Points on this clone: Its antigen is unknown. In the same sample, other DNA sequences code for this CDR3.

The origin of this receptor is a woman aged 30 to 39 in good health. The chain employs TRBV5-6 and TRBJ2-7, with D hard to call. Sequenced sample: naive CD8+ T cells sorted from blood. The DNA for the CDR3 is TGTGCCAGCAGCTTGGTCAGAGGAAACGAGCAGTACTTC. Translation: CASSLVRGNEQYF.